The following is a T cell receptor (beta chain) sequence with its context. The target antigen is unknown. Via MiXCR, TCRdb re-called the reads, giving one row per CDR3 protein. This sample has around 900,000 distinct CDR3 sequences; 30% to 40% occur once, and the top ten carry roughly 13%. This entry belongs to a study of T cell repertoires in cytomegalovirus infection. Across the whole study: Both a matching HLA type and CMV infection were indicated by public TCR beta signatures. Study results and caveats: Ex vivo responses were dominated by HLA-C-restricted CMV-specific TCR beta clonotypes.

This CDR3 comprises 12 residues. In germline, CDR1 is SGHNT, CDR2 YYREEE (reference sequence). The V and J ends lost 4 bases and 7 bases respectively, with 11 bases between them. The chain employs TRBV5-4 and TRBJ2-5; TRBD1 or TRBD2 may be the D gene (5 bases each). The sequences come from cultured CD8+ T cells from PBMCs, collected from culture after CMV antigen stimulation. The receptor was isolated from a human donor in good health (CMV status not recorded). Some clones in this sample may be carry-over from other donors' samples. CDR3 DNA: TGTGCCAGCAGCGGGACCGCGGCGACCCAGTACTTC. As protein: CASSGTAATQYF.